This T cell receptor beta chain was sequenced during a study of brain metastases from non-small cell lung cancer. Method: immunoSEQ multiplex PCR; TCRdb's copy keeps in-frame clones and lacks some. There are 2,000 to 2,500 clones in the sample; 65% to 90% occur only once, and about 7.7% lies in the top ten. The germline V gene encodes CDR1 WNHNN and CDR2 SYGVQD (reference sequence). The CDR3 is made up of 14 amino acids. Turning to this clone: At one boundary the junction diverges from the germline segment, which might be a read error. Different DNA sequences within this sample yield the same CDR3.

This chain joins TRBV10-1 and TRBJ1-1; D ambiguous. This sequence was found in a donor aged 40 or over with non-small cell lung cancer. Material: tissue from a brain metastasis. The chain's CDR3 is CASSAPGENTEAFF. CDR3 sequence (DNA): TGCGCTAGCAGTGCCCCAGGTGAAAACACTGAAGCTTTCTTT.